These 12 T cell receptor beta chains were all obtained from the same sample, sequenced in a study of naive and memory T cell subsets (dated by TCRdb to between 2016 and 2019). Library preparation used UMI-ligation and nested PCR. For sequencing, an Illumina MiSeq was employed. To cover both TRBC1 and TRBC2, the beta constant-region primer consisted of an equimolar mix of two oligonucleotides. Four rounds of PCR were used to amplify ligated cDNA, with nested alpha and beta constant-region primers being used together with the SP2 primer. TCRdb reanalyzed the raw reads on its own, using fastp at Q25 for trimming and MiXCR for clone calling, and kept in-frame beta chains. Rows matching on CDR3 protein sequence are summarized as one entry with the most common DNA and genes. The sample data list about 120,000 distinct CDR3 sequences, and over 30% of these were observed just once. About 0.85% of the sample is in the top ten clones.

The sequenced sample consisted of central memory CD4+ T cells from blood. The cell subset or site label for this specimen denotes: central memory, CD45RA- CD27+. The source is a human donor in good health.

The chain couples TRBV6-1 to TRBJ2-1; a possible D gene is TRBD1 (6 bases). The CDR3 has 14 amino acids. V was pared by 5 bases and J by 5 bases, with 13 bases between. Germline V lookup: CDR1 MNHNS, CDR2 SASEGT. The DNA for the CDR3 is TGTGCCAGCAGTATCGACTACAGGGACAATGAGCAGTTCTTC. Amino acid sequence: CASSIDYRDNEQFF.

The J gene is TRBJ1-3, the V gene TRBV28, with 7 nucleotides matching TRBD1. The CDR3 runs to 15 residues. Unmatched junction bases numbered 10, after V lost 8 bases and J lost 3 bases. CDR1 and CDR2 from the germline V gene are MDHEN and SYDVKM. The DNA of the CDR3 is TGTGCCAGCCGAATACAGGGGTCCGGTGGAAACACCATATATTTT. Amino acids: CASRIQGSGGNTIYF.

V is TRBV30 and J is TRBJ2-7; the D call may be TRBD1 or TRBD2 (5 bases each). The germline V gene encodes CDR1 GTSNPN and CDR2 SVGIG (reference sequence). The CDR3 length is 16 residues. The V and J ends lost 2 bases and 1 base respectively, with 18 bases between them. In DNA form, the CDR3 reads TGTGCCTGGAGTCGGGAATCCGGCAGGGTATCCTACGAGCAGTACTTC. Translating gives CAWSRESGRVSYEQYF.

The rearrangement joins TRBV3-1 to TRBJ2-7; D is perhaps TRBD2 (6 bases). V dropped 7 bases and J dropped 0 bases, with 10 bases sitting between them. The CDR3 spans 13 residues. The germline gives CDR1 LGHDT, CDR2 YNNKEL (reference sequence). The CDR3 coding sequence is TGTGCCAGCAAATCGACTAGCTCCTACGAGCAGTACTTC. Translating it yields CASKSTSSYEQYF.

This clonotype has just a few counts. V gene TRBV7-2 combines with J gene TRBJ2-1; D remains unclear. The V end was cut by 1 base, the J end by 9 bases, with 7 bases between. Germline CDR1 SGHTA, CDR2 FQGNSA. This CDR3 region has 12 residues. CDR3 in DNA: TGTGCCAGCAGCTTAGTCTTAGGTGAGCAGTTCTTC. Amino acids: CASSLVLGEQFF.

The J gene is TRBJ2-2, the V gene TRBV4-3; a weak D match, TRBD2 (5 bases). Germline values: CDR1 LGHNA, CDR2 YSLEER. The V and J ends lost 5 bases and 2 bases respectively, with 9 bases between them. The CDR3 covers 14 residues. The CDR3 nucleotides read TGCGCCAGCAGCGGAGCGGACAACACCGGGGAGCTGTTTTTT. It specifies CASSGADNTGELFF.

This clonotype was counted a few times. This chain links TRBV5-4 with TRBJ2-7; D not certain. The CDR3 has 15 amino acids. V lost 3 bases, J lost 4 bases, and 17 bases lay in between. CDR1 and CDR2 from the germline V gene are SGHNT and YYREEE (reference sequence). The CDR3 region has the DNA TGTGCCAGCAGCTCACAAGACCGAGAAGCGTACGAGCAGTACTTC. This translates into CASSSQDREAYEQYF.

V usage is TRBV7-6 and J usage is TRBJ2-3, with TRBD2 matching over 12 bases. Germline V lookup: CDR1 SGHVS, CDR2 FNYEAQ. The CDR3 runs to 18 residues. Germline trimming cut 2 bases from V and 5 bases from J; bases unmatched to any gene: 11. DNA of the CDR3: TGTGCCAGCAGCTTATATTGGGATCGACTAGCGGGAGAAGATACGCAGTATTTT. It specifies CASSLYWDRLAGEDTQYF. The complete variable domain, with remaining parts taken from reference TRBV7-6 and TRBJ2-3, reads GAGVSQSPRYKVTKRGQDVALRCDPISGHVSLYWYRQALGQGPEFLTYFNYEAQQDKSGLPNDRFSAERPEGSISTLTIQRTEQRDSAMYRCASSLYWDRLAGEDTQYFGPGTRLTVL.

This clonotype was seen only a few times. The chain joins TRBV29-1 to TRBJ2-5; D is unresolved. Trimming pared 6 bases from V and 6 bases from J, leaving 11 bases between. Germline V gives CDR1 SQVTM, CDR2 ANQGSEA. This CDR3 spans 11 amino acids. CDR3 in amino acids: CSVTTTKTQYF. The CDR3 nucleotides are TGCAGCGTCACCACGACCAAGACCCAGTACTTC.

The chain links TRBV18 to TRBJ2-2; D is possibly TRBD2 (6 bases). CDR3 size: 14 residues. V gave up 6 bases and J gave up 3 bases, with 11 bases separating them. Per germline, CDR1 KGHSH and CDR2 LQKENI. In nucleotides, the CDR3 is TGTGCCAGCTCGCGTTCGGGGGACACCGGGGAGCTGTTTTTT. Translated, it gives CASSRSGDTGELFF. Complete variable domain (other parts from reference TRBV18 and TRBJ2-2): NAGVMQNPRHLVRRRGQEARLRCSPMKGHSHVYWYRQLPEEGLKFMVYLQKENIIDESGMPKERFSAEFPKEGPSILRIQQVVRGDSAAYFCASSRSGDTGELFFGEGSRLTVL.

The CDR3 DNA reads as TGTGCCAGCAGTCCGATAGCGGGAGGGACCTACGAGCAGTACTTC. Residues: CASSPIAGGTYEQYF. This sequence joins TRBV6-5 and TRBJ2-7; TRBD2 matches 11 bases. J gave up 2 bases and V 5 bases, and 5 bases lay outside the gene matches. The CDR3 sequence is 15 residues long. CDR1 MNHEY and CDR2 SVGAGI come from the germline V gene.

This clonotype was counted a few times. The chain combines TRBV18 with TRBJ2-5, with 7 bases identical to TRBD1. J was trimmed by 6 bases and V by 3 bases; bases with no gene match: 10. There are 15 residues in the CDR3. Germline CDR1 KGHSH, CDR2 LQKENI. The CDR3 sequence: CASSPSRGPGKTQYF. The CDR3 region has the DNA TGTGCCAGCTCACCCTCTAGGGGGCCGGGGAAGACCCAGTACTTC.